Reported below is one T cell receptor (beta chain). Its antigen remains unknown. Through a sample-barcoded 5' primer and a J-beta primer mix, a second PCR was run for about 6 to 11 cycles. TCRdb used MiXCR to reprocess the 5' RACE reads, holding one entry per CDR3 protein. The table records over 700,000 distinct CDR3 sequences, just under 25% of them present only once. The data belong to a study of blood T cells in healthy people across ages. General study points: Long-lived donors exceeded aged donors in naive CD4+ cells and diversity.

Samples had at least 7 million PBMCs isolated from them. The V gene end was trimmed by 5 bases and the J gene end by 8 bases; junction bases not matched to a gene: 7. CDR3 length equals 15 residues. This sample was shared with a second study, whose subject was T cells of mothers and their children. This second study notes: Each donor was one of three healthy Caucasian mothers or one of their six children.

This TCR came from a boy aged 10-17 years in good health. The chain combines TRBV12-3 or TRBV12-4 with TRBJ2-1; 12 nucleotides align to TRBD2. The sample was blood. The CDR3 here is CASSALAGGFDEQFF. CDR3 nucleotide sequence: TGTGCCAGCAGTGCCCTAGCGGGAGGGTTCGATGAGCAGTTCTTC.